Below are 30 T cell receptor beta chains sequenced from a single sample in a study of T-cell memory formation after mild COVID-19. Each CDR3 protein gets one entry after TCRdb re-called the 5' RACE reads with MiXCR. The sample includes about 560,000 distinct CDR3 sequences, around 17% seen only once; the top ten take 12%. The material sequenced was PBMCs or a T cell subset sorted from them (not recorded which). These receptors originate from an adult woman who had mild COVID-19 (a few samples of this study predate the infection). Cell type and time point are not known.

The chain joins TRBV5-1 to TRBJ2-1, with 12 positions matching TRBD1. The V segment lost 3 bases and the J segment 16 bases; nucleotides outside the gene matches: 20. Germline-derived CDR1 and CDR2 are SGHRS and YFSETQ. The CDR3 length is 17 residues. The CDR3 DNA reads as TGCGCCAGCAGCTCTGATGTTAGGGACAGGGGGCGCGGAAGGGTTTTCTTC. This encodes CASSSDVRDRGRGRVFF.

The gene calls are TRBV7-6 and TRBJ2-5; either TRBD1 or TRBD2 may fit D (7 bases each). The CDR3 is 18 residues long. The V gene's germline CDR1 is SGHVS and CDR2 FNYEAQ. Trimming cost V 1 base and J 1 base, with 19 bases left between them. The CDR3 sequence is CASSLGLGGGQPQETQYF. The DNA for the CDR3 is TGTGCCAGCAGCTTAGGGCTGGGCGGGGGACAGCCCCAAGAGACCCAGTACTTC.

The CDR3 DNA reads as TGTGCCAGCAGCGGCGGGGACTTCCGAAGGTACTTC. This codes for CASSGGDFRRYF. The chain joins TRBV7-9 to TRBJ2-5, with D possibly being TRBD2 (6 bases). Germline CDR1 and CDR2: SEHNR and FQNEAQ (reference sequence). V lost 5 bases and J lost 13, with 17 bases in between. This CDR3 spans 12 amino acids.

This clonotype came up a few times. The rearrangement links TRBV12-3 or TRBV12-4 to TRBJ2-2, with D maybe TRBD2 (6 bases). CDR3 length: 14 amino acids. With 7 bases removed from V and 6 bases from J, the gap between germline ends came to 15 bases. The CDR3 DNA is TGTGCCAGCATCGCCCGCGGGGTCTCCGGGGAGCTGTTTTTT. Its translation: CASIARGVSGELFF.

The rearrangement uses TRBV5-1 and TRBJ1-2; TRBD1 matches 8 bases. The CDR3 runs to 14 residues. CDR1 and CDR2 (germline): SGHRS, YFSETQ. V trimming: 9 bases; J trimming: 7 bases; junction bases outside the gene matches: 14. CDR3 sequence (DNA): TGCGCCACCAGGTCCGACAGGGGATGGGGTGGCTACACCTTC. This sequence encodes CATRSDRGWGGYTF.

The CDR3 loop is CAISDSINQPQHF. DNA of the CDR3: TGTGCCATCAGTGACAGCATAAATCAGCCCCAGCATTTT. This rearrangement joins TRBV10-3 to TRBJ1-5; D is unresolved. Germline V gives CDR1 ENHRY, CDR2 SYGVKD. The V end was cut by 3 bases, the J end by 4 bases, with 7 bases between. This CDR3 region has 13 residues.

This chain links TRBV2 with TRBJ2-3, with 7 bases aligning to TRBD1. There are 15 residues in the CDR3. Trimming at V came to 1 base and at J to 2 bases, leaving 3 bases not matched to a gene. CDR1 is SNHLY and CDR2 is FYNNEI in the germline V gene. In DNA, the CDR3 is TGTGCCAGCAGTGAAGGGACAGGTCTCACAGATACGCAGTATTTT. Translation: CASSEGTGLTDTQYF.

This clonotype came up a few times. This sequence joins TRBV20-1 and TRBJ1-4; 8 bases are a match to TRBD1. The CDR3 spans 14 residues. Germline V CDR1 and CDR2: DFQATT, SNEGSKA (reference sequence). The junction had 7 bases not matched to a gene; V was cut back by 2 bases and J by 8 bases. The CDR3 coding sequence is TGCAGTGCTAGAAAGACAGGGGTGGACGAAAAACTGTTTTTT. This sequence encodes CSARKTGVDEKLFF.

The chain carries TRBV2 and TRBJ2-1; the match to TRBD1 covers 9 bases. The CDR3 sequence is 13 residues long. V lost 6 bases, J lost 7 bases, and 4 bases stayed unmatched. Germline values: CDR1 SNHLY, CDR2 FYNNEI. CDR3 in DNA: TGTGCCAGCAGGGGGACAGGGAGGAATGAGCAGTTCTTC. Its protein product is CASRGTGRNEQFF.

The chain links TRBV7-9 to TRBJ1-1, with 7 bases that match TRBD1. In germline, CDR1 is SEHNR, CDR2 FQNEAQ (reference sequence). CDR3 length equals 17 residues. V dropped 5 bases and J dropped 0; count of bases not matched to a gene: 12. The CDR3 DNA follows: TGTGCCAGCAGCCCCCGACAGGGAGGAAGATTGAACACTGAAGCTTTCTTT. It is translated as CASSPRQGGRLNTEAFF.

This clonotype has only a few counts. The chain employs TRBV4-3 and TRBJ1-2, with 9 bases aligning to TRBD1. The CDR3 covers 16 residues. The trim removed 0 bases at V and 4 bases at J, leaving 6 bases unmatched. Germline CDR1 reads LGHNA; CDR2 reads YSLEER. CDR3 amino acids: CASSQDRQGGGYGYTF. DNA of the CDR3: TGCGCCAGCAGCCAAGACCGACAGGGGGGCGGCTATGGCTACACCTTC.

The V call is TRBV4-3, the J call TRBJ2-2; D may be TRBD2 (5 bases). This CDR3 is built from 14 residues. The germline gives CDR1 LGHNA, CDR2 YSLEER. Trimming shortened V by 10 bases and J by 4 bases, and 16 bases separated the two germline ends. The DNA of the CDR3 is TGCGCCACCTCTAGCAGAACCGCCACCGGGGAGCTGTTTTTT. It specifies CATSSRTATGELFF.

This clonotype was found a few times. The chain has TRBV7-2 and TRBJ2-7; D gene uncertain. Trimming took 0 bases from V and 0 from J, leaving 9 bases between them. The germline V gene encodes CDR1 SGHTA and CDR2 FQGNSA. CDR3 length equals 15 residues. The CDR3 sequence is CASSLADHVSYEQYF. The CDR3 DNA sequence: TGTGCCAGCAGCTTAGCCGACCACGTCTCCTACGAGCAGTACTTC. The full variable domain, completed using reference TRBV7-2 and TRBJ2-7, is GAGVSQSPSNKVTEKGKDVELRCDPISGHTALYWYRQSLGQGLEFLIYFQGNSAPDKSGLPSDRFSAERTGGSVSTLTIQRTQQEDSAVYLCASSLADHVSYEQYFGPGTRLTVT.

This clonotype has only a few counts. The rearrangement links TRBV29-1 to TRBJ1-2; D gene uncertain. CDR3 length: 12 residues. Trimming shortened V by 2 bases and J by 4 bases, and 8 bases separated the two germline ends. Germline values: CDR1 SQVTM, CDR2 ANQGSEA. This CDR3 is CSVERKGYGYTF. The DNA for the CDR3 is TGCAGCGTTGAAAGAAAAGGCTATGGCTACACCTTC. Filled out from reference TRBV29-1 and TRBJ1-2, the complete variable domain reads SAVISQKPSRDICQRGTSLTIQCQVDSQVTMMFWYRQQPGQSLTLIATANQGSEATYESGFVIDKFPISRPNLTFSTLTVSNMSPEDSSIYLCSVERKGYGYTFGSGTRLTVV.

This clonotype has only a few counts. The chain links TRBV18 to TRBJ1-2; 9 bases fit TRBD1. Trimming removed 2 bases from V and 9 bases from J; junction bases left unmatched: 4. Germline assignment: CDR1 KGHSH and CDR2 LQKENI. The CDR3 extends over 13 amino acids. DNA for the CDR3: TGTGCCAGCTCACCAGGAGGGACAGGGAGCTACACCTTC. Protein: CASSPGGTGSYTF.

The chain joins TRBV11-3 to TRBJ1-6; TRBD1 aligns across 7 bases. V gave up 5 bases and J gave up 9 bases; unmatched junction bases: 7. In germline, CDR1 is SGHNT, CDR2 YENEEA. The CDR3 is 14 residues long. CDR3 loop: CASSLTGKASPLHF. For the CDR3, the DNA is TGTGCCAGCAGCCTGACAGGGAAAGCTTCACCCCTCCACTTT.

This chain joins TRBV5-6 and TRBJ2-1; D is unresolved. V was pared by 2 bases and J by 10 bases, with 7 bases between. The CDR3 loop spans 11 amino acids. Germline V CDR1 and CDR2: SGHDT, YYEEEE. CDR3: CASSFDTEQFF. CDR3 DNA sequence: TGTGCCAGCAGCTTTGACACGGAGCAGTTCTTC.

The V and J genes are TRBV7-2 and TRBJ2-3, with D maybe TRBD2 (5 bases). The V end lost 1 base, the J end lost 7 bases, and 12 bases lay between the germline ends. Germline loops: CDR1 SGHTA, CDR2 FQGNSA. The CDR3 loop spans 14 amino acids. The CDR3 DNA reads TGTGCCAGCAGCTTAGACGGGATGGGGTATACGCAGTATTTT. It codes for CASSLDGMGYTQYF.

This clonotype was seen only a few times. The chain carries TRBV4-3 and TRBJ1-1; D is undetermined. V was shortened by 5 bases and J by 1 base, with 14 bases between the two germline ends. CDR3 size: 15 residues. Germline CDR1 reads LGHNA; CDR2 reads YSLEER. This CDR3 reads CASSSRVEGNTEAFF. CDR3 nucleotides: TGCGCCAGCAGCTCAAGAGTGGAGGGGAACACTGAAGCTTTCTTT.

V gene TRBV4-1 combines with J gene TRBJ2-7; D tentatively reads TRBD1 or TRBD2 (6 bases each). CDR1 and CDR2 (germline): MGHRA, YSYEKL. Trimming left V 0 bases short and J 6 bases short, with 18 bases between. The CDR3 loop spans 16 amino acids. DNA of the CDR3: TGCGCCAGCAGCCAAGATGAGAGGGGGGTCGGGGCCGAGCAGTACTTC. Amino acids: CASSQDERGVGAEQYF.

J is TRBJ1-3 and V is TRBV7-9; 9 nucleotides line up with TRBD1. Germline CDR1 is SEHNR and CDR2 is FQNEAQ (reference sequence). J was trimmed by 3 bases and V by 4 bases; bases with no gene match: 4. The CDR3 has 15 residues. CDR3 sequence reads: CASSSRDRDGNTIYF. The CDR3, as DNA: TGTGCCAGCAGCTCCCGGGACAGGGATGGAAACACCATATATTTT.

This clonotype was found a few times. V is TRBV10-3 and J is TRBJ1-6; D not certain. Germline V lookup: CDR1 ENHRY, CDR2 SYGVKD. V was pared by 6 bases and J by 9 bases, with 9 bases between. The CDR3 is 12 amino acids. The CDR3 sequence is CAISPDFSPLHF. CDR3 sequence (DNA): TGTGCCATCAGCCCGGATTTTTCACCCCTCCACTTT.

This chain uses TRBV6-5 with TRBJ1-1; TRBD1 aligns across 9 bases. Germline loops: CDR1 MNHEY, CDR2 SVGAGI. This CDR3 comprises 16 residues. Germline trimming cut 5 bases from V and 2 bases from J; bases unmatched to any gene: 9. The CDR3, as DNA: TGTGCCAGCAGTAGACTTCCGGGACAGGGAAACACTGAAGCTTTCTTT. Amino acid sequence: CASSRLPGQGNTEAFF.

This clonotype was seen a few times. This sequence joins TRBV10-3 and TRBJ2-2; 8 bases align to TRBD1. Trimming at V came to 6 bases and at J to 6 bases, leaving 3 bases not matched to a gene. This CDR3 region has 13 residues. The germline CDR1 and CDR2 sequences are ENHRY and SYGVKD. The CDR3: CAISQGAAGELFF. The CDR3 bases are TGTGCCATCAGCCAGGGGGCGGCCGGGGAGCTGTTTTTT.

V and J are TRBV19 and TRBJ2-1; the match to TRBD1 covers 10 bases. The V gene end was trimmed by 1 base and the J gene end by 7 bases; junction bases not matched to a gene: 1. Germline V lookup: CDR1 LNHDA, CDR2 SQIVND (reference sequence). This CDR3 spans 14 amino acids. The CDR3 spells CASSIGQGANEQFF. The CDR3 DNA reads TGTGCCAGTAGTATAGGACAGGGGGCGAATGAGCAGTTCTTC.

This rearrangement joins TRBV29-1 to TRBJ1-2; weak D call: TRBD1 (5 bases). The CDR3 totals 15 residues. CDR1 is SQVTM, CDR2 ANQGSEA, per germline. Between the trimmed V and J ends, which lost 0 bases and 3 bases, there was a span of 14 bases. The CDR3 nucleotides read TGCAGCGTTGAAGATCAAGGGACGGTGTACTATGGCTACACCTTC. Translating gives CSVEDQGTVYYGYTF. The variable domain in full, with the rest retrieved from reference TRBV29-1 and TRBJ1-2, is SAVISQKPSRDICQRGTSLTIQCQVDSQVTMMFWYRQQPGQSLTLIATANQGSEATYESGFVIDKFPISRPNLTFSTLTVSNMSPEDSSIYLCSVEDQGTVYYGYTFGSGTRLTVV.

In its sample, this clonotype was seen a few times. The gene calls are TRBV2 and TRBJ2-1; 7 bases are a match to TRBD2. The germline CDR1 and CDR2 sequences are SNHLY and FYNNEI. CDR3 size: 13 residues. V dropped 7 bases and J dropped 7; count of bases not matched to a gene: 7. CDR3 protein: CASTQWGGNEQFF. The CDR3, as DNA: TGTGCCAGCACCCAATGGGGGGGGAATGAGCAGTTCTTC. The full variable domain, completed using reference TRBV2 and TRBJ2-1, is EPEVTQTPSHQVTQMGQEVILRCVPISNHLYFYWYRQILGQKVEFLVSFYNNEISEKSEIFDDQFSVERPDGSNFTLKIRSTKLEDSAMYFCASTQWGGNEQFFGPGTRLTVL.

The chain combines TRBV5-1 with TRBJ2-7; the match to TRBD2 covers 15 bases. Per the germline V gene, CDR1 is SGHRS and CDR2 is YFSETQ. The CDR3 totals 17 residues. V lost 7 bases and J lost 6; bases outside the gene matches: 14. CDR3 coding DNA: TGCGCCAGCCGCTCGGGACTAGCGGGAGGCCAGCTAGGCGAGCAGTACTTC. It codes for CASRSGLAGGQLGEQYF.

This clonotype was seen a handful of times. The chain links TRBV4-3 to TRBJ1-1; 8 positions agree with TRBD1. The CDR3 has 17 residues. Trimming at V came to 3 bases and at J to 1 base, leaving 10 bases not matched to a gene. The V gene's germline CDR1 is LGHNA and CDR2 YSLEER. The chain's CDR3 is CASSQDREVGGNTEAFF. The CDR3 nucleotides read TGCGCCAGCAGCCAGGACAGGGAGGTGGGGGGGAACACTGAAGCTTTCTTT.

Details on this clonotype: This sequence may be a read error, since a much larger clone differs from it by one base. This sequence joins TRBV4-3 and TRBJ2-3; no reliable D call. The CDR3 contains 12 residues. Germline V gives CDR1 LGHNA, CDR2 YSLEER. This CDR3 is CASSPESHTKYF. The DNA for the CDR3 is TGCGCCAGCAGCCCCGAGAGTCATACGAAGTATTTT.